The table lists the clone carrying this T cell receptor beta chain with a count of one. Original processing methods: The authors estimated nucleated cell counts from reference gene primer amplification. The repertoire was sequenced with immunoSEQ multiplex PCR; TCRdb's copy has only in-frame clones and lacks some. The V and J calls and clone size were taken over from that table, and D and trimming were inferred from the DNA. Among 150,000 to 200,000 clones, less than 85% were seen once, and the ten largest hold about 13%. These data come from a study of blood T cell repertoires in COVID-19. Study-level background: Material from acute and convalescent COVID-19 was sourced from the United States, Italy and Spain. The cDNA or gDNA used as material had been derived from T cells, B-cell-depleted T cells, or PBMCs.

From germline, CDR1 is SGHTA and CDR2 FQGTGA. The CDR3 spans 14 residues. V shed 5 bases and J shed 0 bases, with 11 bases lying between them. The TCR comes from a man in his fifties or sixties who had recovered from COVID-19. V and J are TRBV7-3 and TRBJ2-7, with D perhaps matching TRBD2 (6 bases). Sequencing used peripheral blood. This CDR3 reads CASSPDSGSYEQYF. The CDR3 nucleotides are TGTGCCAGCAGCCCCGATAGCGGCTCCTACGAGCAGTACTTC.